Shown below are 21 T cell receptor beta chains from a single sample sequenced in a study of identical twins. TCRdb reprocessed the 5' RACE reads with MiXCR, giving one entry per CDR3 protein. The sample gives some 500,000 distinct CDR3 sequences, roughly 9.9% of which show up once; 2.5% to 3.5% is in the top ten. The sample was also reused in another study, on yellow fever vaccine responses in identical twins.

The sample taken for sequencing was PBMCs. The receptors originated from a woman younger than 35 in good health.

The sample holds many counts of this clonotype. V gene TRBV5-1 combines with J gene TRBJ1-4; tentatively, D is TRBD1 (5 bases). V shed 2 bases and J shed 4 bases, with 9 bases lying between them. The CDR3 is made up of 14 amino acids. Germline V gene data show CDR1 as SGHRS and CDR2 as YFSETQ. CDR3 nucleotides: TGCGCCAGCAGCTTCGGGACCAGTAATGAAAAACTGTTTTTT. Translated, it gives CASSFGTSNEKLFF.

The CDR3 region has the DNA TGCGCCAGCAGCGGAACCGGAACTGAGATTTATACGCAGTATTTT. Protein: CASSGTGTEIYTQYF. The rearrangement links TRBV4-1 to TRBJ2-3; no reliable D call. Germline V gene data show CDR1 as MGHRA and CDR2 as YSYEKL. Trimming stripped 5 bases from V and 7 bases from J, with 19 bases between. The CDR3 is 15 residues long.

The V gene is TRBV23-1, the J gene TRBJ2-3; a weak D match, TRBD2 (6 bases). TRBV23-1 is designated an ORF whose function remains uncertain. The germline V and J ends were trimmed by 1 base and 0 bases, with 23 bases remaining between them. The CDR3 sequence is 20 residues long. Here the CDR3 reads CASSQLFGSATGTSTDTQYF. CDR3 bases: TGCGCCAGCAGTCAATTATTCGGGAGTGCGACCGGAACTAGCACAGATACGCAGTATTTT.

The chain links TRBV2 to TRBJ2-7; unclear D gene. Germline V lookup: CDR1 SNHLY, CDR2 FYNNEI. V lost 7 bases and J lost 5, with 18 bases in between. The length of the CDR3 is 14 residues. The DNA of the CDR3 is TGTGCCAGCATTGTGATGGGTATCGGAGACGAGCAGTACTTC. It codes for CASIVMGIGDEQYF. The variable domain in full, with the rest retrieved from reference TRBV2 and TRBJ2-7, is EPEVTQTPSHQVTQMGQEVILRCVPISNHLYFYWYRQILGQKVEFLVSFYNNEISEKSEIFDDQFSVERPDGSNFTLKIRSTKLEDSAMYFCASIVMGIGDEQYFGPGTRLTVT.

This clonotype was picked up many times. The rearrangement links TRBV20-1 to TRBJ2-7; D may be TRBD1 or TRBD2 (5 bases each). This CDR3 has 11 amino acids. The V and J ends lost 5 bases and 6 bases respectively, with 11 bases between them. The germline V gene encodes CDR1 DFQATT and CDR2 SNEGSKA (reference sequence). The CDR3 DNA reads TGCAGTGCTGGTACGGGGCGCGAGCAGTACTTC. It yields the protein CSAGTGREQYF.

This clonotype was detected many times. The gene calls are TRBV3-1 and TRBJ1-2; possibly TRBD1 for D (6 bases). The CDR3 is made up of 12 amino acids. CDR1 and CDR2 (germline): LGHDT, YNNKEL (reference sequence). Trimming cost V 1 base and J 7 bases, with 7 bases left between them. The CDR3 DNA reads TGTGCCAGCAGCCAAGCCAGGGGTGGCTACACCTTC. Translation: CASSQARGGYTF. Using reference TRBV3-1 and TRBJ1-2 for the parts outside the CDR3, the full variable domain is DTAVSQTPKYLVTQMGNDKSIKCEQNLGHDTMYWYKQDSKKFLKIMFSYNNKELIINETVPNRFSPKSPDKAHLNLHINSLELGDSAVYFCASSQARGGYTFGSGTRLTVV.

Notes on this clonotype: At one end, the junction sequence differs from germline, possibly due to a read error. The chain joins TRBV7-2 to TRBJ2-5; D is tentatively TRBD1 or TRBD2 (5 bases each). Germline assignment: CDR1 SGHTA and CDR2 FQGNSA. CDR3 length: 15 residues. CDR3 sequence: CASSLGPGTQESQYF. The CDR3 region has the DNA TGTGCCAGCAGCTTAGGGCCCGGGACGCAAGAGTCCCAGTACTTC.

This clonotype was seen at least ten times. The rearrangement joins TRBV10-3 to TRBJ2-6; TRBD1 is a possible D gene (6 bases). Germline V gene data show CDR1 as ENHRY and CDR2 as SYGVKD. V lost 11 bases and J 0 bases, leaving 17 bases between the germline ends. The length of the CDR3 is 16 residues. The CDR3 DNA sequence: TGTGCCTCACAGACAGGAACCCGCTCTGGGGCCAACGTCCTGACTTTC. Encoded protein: CASQTGTRSGANVLTF.

The chain employs TRBV18 and TRBJ2-5, with D possibly TRBD2 on 5 matching bases. Germline CDR1 is KGHSH and CDR2 is LQKENI. There are 15 residues in the CDR3. The V end lost 4 bases, the J end lost 2 bases, and 14 bases lay between the germline ends. The CDR3 protein is CASSLKRLQQETQYF. The CDR3 nucleotides are TGTGCCAGCTCACTGAAAAGACTACAACAAGAGACCCAGTACTTC.

The rearrangement uses TRBV7-9 and TRBJ2-7; the match to TRBD1 covers 7 bases. Germline V gene lookup returns CDR1 SEHNR and CDR2 FQNEAQ (reference sequence). The CDR3 has 15 amino acids. V lost 0 bases, J lost 3 bases, and 5 bases stayed unmatched. CDR3: CASSLALGQYYEQYF. CDR3 in DNA: TGTGCCAGCAGCTTAGCCCTGGGACAGTACTACGAGCAGTACTTC.

This clonotype showed up just a few times. This chain uses TRBV10-1 with TRBJ2-3; 7 bases agree with TRBD2. CDR3 length: 16 residues. CDR1 is WNHNN, CDR2 SYGVQD, per germline (reference sequence). Trimming removed 6 bases from V and 2 bases from J; junction bases left unmatched: 11. The CDR3 nucleotides read TGCGCCAGCAGCGAGCAGGCTAGCGGATACACAGATACGCAGTATTTT. Protein product: CASSEQASGYTDTQYF.

The sample holds a few counts of this clonotype. The V gene is TRBV20-1, the J gene TRBJ2-1; D remains ambiguous. The CDR3 runs to 11 residues. The germline V and J ends were trimmed by 7 bases and 7 bases, with 11 bases remaining between them. Looked up from germline, CDR1 is DFQATT and CDR2 is SNEGSKA (reference sequence). CDR3 protein: CSVKGKNEQFF. CDR3 DNA: TGCAGTGTGAAGGGCAAGAATGAGCAGTTCTTC.

V and J are TRBV7-9 and TRBJ2-2, with D perhaps TRBD2 (5 bases). V lost 4 bases and J 2 bases, leaving 14 bases between the germline ends. The germline V gene encodes CDR1 SEHNR and CDR2 FQNEAQ (reference sequence). This CDR3 comprises 16 residues. CDR3: CASSWPRTGNTGELFF. Here the CDR3 DNA reads TGTGCCAGCAGCTGGCCGAGGACTGGAAACACCGGGGAGCTGTTTTTT.

Notes on this clonotype: Germline and junction disagree at one end, which may indicate a read error. The V and J genes are TRBV9 and TRBJ2-1; 8 bases are a match to TRBD2. The V gene's germline CDR1 is SGDLS and CDR2 YYNGEE. The CDR3 consists of 15 residues. CDR3: CASSVSGSPYNEQLF. The DNA for the CDR3 is TGTGCCAGCAGCGTCAGCGGGAGCCCCTACAATGAGCAGCTCTTC.

CDR3 nucleotide sequence: TGCAGTGCAAACCGGGACAATAGGAATGAGCAGTTCTTC. Amino acids: CSANRDNRNEQFF. The chain recombines TRBV20-1 with TRBJ2-1, with D possibly being TRBD1 (6 bases). V was trimmed by 6 bases and J by 7 bases, leaving 16 bases between them. CDR3 size: 13 residues. Germline V CDR1 and CDR2: DFQATT, SNEGSKA (reference sequence).

The V call is TRBV20-1, the J call TRBJ2-3; D gene uncertain. The ends were cut back, 3 bases at V and 2 bases at J, with 18 bases in the middle. Germline V gene lookup returns CDR1 DFQATT and CDR2 SNEGSKA (reference sequence). The CDR3 is 16 amino acids. This CDR3 reads CSARDQWAEITDTQYF. The CDR3 region has the DNA TGCAGTGCTAGGGATCAATGGGCTGAAATCACAGATACGCAGTATTTT.

This sequence joins TRBV12-3 or TRBV12-4 and TRBJ2-7; 8 bases align to TRBD2. This CDR3 is built from 15 residues. Germline trimming cut 5 bases from V and 4 bases from J; bases unmatched to any gene: 10. CDR3: CASSQRLASWYEQYF. The CDR3 region has the DNA TGTGCCAGCAGTCAAAGACTAGCGAGCTGGTACGAGCAGTACTTC.

This clonotype was observed a handful of times. The chain couples TRBV19 to TRBJ2-2; 7 nucleotides agree with TRBD2. Trimming took 5 bases from V and 7 from J; bases not matched to a gene: 16. The CDR3 loop spans 17 amino acids. The germline V gene has CDR1 LNHDA and CDR2 SQIVND (reference sequence). CDR3 region: CASSLRLASGVNGELFF. The CDR3 DNA sequence: TGTGCCAGTAGTTTGCGACTAGCCTCGGGGGTTAACGGGGAGCTGTTTTTT.

This clonotype was detected ten times or more. J is TRBJ1-1 and V is TRBV5-1, with D possibly matching TRBD1 (5 bases). The CDR3 is 14 residues long. CDR1 is SGHRS and CDR2 is YFSETQ in the germline V gene. V lost 7 bases, J lost 7 bases, and 20 bases lay in between. CDR3 nucleotide sequence: TGCGCCAGCGGATCTGGCCAGGGAGAGGGTGAAGCTTTCTTT. Its protein is CASGSGQGEGEAFF.

This rearrangement joins TRBV28 to TRBJ2-5, with D unclear. The CDR3 runs 14 residues. The V end lost 6 bases, the J end lost 5 bases, and 16 bases lay between the germline ends. Germline assignment: CDR1 MDHEN and CDR2 SYDVKM. CDR3 sequence: CASSPPPLGETQYF. CDR3 coding DNA: TGTGCCAGCAGCCCACCCCCCCTAGGGGAGACCCAGTACTTC.

This clonotype has only a few counts. The chain is built from TRBV6-5 and TRBJ2-3; a possible D gene is TRBD1 (6 bases). The CDR3 totals 13 residues. Looked up from germline, CDR1 is MNHEY and CDR2 is SVGAGI. Trimming left V 0 bases short and J 7 bases short, with 8 bases between. The CDR3, as DNA: TGTGCCAGCAGTTACTCACAGGGTAATACGCAGTATTTT. Encoded protein: CASSYSQGNTQYF.